The 30 T cell receptor beta chains in this list originate from one sample, sequenced in a study of T cells in Graves' hyperthyroidism and ophthalmopathy. Regions amplified from RNA transcripts were the TCR beta CDR3 regions. Carried out on the TCR CDR3, a first-round RT-PCR used the HTBI primer set. In TCRdb, the multiplex PCR reads were re-called with MiXCR into one record per CDR3 protein. This sample has around 480,000 distinct CDR3 sequences, with 14% found just once. The sequenced sample consisted of blood. The receptors were gathered from a woman younger than 35 with Graves' hyperthyroidism.

This clonotype was seen a handful of times. The genes are TRBV12-3 or TRBV12-4 and TRBJ1-2; 7 positions agree with TRBD1. The CDR3 is 11 residues long. After removal of 4 bases from V and 14 bases from J, the junction contained 7 bases not matched to a gene. Here the CDR3 reads CASSSTGVGTF. CDR3 in DNA: TGTGCCAGCAGTTCCACAGGGGTGGGGACCTTC.

This clonotype occurred many times. The chain links TRBV27 to TRBJ2-1; 10 nucleotides align to TRBD2. CDR3 length: 18 residues. CDR1 is MNHEY, CDR2 SMNVEV, per germline (reference sequence). The junction had 18 bases not matched to a gene; V was cut back by 5 bases and J by 8 bases. This CDR3 reads CASSPIGLAGAGWDEQFF. For the CDR3, the DNA is TGTGCCAGCAGTCCCATCGGTCTAGCGGGGGCTGGATGGGATGAGCAGTTCTTC.

This clonotype was detected ten times or more. The V call is TRBV2, the J call TRBJ1-3; weak D call: TRBD1 (5 bases). V lost 3 bases to trimming and J lost 7 bases, with 10 bases between them. Germline V lookup: CDR1 SNHLY, CDR2 FYNNEI. The CDR3 is made up of 13 amino acids. In DNA, the CDR3 is TGTGCCAGCAGTGATGGACAAAAGAACACCATATATTTT. Encoded protein: CASSDGQKNTIYF.

This chain joins TRBV9 and TRBJ2-1; D might be TRBD1 or TRBD2, each matching 5 bases. Trimming took off 6 bases at V and 6 bases at J, with 16 bases between the two ends. The length of the CDR3 is 14 residues. Germline CDR1 SGDLS, CDR2 YYNGEE. In DNA form, the CDR3 reads TGTGCCAGCAACCTCGGGGCACGGACCAATGAGCAGTTCTTC. Translating gives CASNLGARTNEQFF.

This clonotype appeared a few times. This sequence joins TRBV30 and TRBJ2-3; 12 positions match TRBD2. The CDR3 length is 18 residues. J lost 4 bases, V lost 0 bases, and 11 bases had no gene match. CDR1 and CDR2 (germline): GTSNPN, SVGIG (reference sequence). The CDR3 loop reads CAWSVYPQTSGSADTQYF. The CDR3 DNA reads TGTGCCTGGAGTGTATACCCCCAGACTAGCGGGAGTGCAGATACGCAGTATTTT.

This clonotype has a handful of counts. The chain couples TRBV27 to TRBJ2-7; the D is unclear. Germline CDR1 and CDR2: MNHEY and SMNVEV (reference sequence). Trimming cost V 5 bases and J 2 bases, with 16 bases left between them. This CDR3 region has 15 residues. This CDR3 reads CASSPVIGRTYEQYV. For the CDR3, the DNA is TGTGCCAGCAGTCCCGTAATAGGGCGAACCTACGAGCAGTACGTC.

This clonotype was counted ten times or more. The chain joins TRBV7-3 to TRBJ2-3; no firm D call. V was trimmed by 5 bases and J by 2 bases, leaving 8 bases between them. This CDR3 has 13 residues. The germline CDR1 and CDR2 sequences are SGHTA and FQGTGA. This CDR3 reads CASSHSNTDTQYF. DNA for the CDR3: TGTGCCAGCAGCCACAGTAACACAGATACGCAGTATTTT.

This clonotype was seen ten or more times. The V and J genes are TRBV18 and TRBJ2-7; TRBD2 aligns across 10 bases. CDR3 size: 16 residues. In germline, CDR1 is KGHSH, CDR2 LQKENI. With V trimmed by 6 bases and J by 4 bases, 12 bases remained unmatched. The CDR3 nucleotides read TGTGCCAGCTCTCGGATTAGCGGGAGGACTGATTACGAGCAGTACGTC. This sequence encodes CASSRISGRTDYEQYV.

This clonotype has ten or more counts. The chain joins TRBV11-2 to TRBJ1-1; D not certain. In germline, CDR1 is SGHAT, CDR2 FQNNGV. The CDR3 contains 13 residues. The germline V and J ends were trimmed by 8 bases and 2 bases, with 12 bases remaining between them. CDR3 coding DNA: TGTGCCAGCCTAGTGGGTCCCAACACTGAAGCTTTCTTT. Encoded protein: CASLVGPNTEAFF.

This clonotype was found many times. The chain employs TRBV19 and TRBJ2-7; a possible D gene is TRBD1 (5 bases). V was trimmed by 6 bases and J by 4 bases, leaving 10 bases between them. This CDR3 spans 12 amino acids. CDR1 is LNHDA, CDR2 SQIVND, per germline (reference sequence). CDR3 amino acids: CASRNRGYEQYF. The CDR3 region has the DNA TGTGCCAGTAGAAATAGGGGATACGAGCAGTACTTC.

Here the CDR3 reads CASSELRDRVLGYTF. CDR3 DNA: TGTGCCAGCAGTGAACTCCGGGACAGGGTGTTGGGCTACACCTTC. The chain uses TRBV25-1 and TRBJ1-2, with 9 bases identical to TRBD1. CDR1 is MGHDK and CDR2 is SYGVNS in the germline V gene. Trimming took 2 bases from V and 8 from J; bases not matched to a gene: 9. CDR3 length equals 15 residues.

This clonotype appeared many times. This rearrangement joins TRBV7-8 to TRBJ1-3; D remains ambiguous. CDR3 length: 15 residues. Per the germline V gene, CDR1 is SGHVS and CDR2 is FQNEAQ. Trimming stripped 2 bases from V and 0 bases from J, with 8 bases between. CDR3 amino acids: CASSLLRNSGNTIYF. The CDR3 DNA sequence: TGTGCCAGCAGCTTACTGCGGAACTCTGGAAACACCATATATTTT.

This clonotype has ten or more counts. This sequence joins TRBV20-1 and TRBJ2-1; D unresolved. The CDR3 is made up of 12 amino acids. Trimming cost V 0 bases and J 10 bases, with 10 bases left between them. Per germline, CDR1 DFQATT and CDR2 SNEGSKA (reference sequence). The CDR3 loop is CSARDVRVEQFF. The CDR3 DNA reads TGCAGTGCTAGAGATGTTAGGGTGGAGCAGTTCTTC.

Many counts were recorded for this clonotype. The V and J genes are TRBV15 and TRBJ2-5, with D uncertain. The length of the CDR3 is 13 residues. CDR1 LNHNV and CDR2 YYDKDF come from the germline V gene (reference sequence). The germline V and J ends were trimmed by 3 bases and 3 bases, with 8 bases remaining between them. This CDR3 reads CATSRSEEETQYF. DNA of the CDR3: TGTGCCACCAGCAGGTCCGAAGAAGAGACCCAGTACTTC.

The V gene is TRBV19, the J gene TRBJ2-7; 8 bases agree with TRBD1. J gave up 5 bases and V 5 bases, and 8 bases lay outside the gene matches. Germline V gives CDR1 LNHDA, CDR2 SQIVND (reference sequence). CDR3 length equals 14 residues. CDR3: CASSASGGLDEQYV. For the CDR3, the DNA is TGTGCCAGTAGTGCGTCAGGGGGCTTGGACGAGCAGTACGTC.

This clonotype occurred many times. CDR3 DNA sequence: TGTGCCAGTAGGCCTAAGTCCTACGAGCAGTACGTC. This gives the protein CASRPKSYEQYV. The rearrangement links TRBV19 to TRBJ2-7, with unresolved D. Trimming cost V 6 bases and J 1 base, with 7 bases left between them. From germline, CDR1 is LNHDA and CDR2 SQIVND (reference sequence). CDR3 length: 12 amino acids.

This clonotype was recorded once. This sequence joins TRBV7-9 and TRBJ2-7; the D is unclear. This CDR3 has 12 amino acids. Germline V lookup: CDR1 SEHNR, CDR2 FQNEAQ (reference sequence). The V end lost 3 bases, the J end lost 2 bases, and 5 bases lay between the germline ends. CDR3 loop: CASSFSAYEQYF. In DNA form, the CDR3 reads TGTGCCAGCAGCTTTTCGGCCTACGAGCAGTACTTC.

This clonotype was picked up many times. The J gene is TRBJ1-3, the V gene TRBV12-3 or TRBV12-4; no reliable D call. The CDR3 has 18 residues. Trimming stripped 3 bases from V and 3 bases from J, with 21 bases between. CDR3 amino acids: CASSFSTNSRWIGNTIYF. As DNA, the CDR3 is TGTGCCAGCAGTTTTTCAACAAACAGTCGGTGGATTGGAAACACCATATATTTT.

The chain has TRBV5-1 and TRBJ1-4; D call uncertain. Germline-derived CDR1 and CDR2 are SGHRS and YFSETQ. Trimming removed 5 bases from V and 10 bases from J, with 24 bases in between. The CDR3 runs 16 residues. This chain's CDR3 is CASRLEQAGRHGKLFF. For the CDR3, the DNA is TGCGCCAGCAGGTTAGAGCAGGCAGGACGACATGGAAAACTGTTTTTT.

This clonotype has ten or more counts. The chain carries TRBV3-1 and TRBJ2-1; no reliable D call. This CDR3 is 14 amino acids long. The V end was cut by 0 bases, the J end by 7 bases, with 10 bases between. From germline, CDR1 is LGHDT and CDR2 YNNKEL (reference sequence). CDR3 residues: CASSQDYVLNEQFF. The CDR3 DNA reads TGTGCCAGCAGCCAAGACTACGTGCTGAATGAGCAGTTCTTC.

This clonotype was seen at least ten times. The chain carries TRBV20-1 and TRBJ2-3; D perhaps matches TRBD2 (5 bases). Trimming shortened V by 5 bases and J by 0 bases, and 15 bases separated the two germline ends. The CDR3 covers 15 residues. CDR1 DFQATT and CDR2 SNEGSKA come from the germline V gene (reference sequence). The CDR3: CSADASRDSTDTQYF. The CDR3 nucleotides read TGCAGTGCTGATGCTAGCCGAGATAGCACAGATACGCAGTATTTT.

Ten or more counts support this clonotype. The rearrangement joins TRBV5-5 to TRBJ2-1, with TRBD2 as a possible D gene (6 bases). The CDR3 length is 17 residues. V dropped 6 bases and J dropped 9 bases, with 28 bases sitting between them. Germline V CDR1 and CDR2: SGHKS, YYEKEE (reference sequence). In nucleotides, the CDR3 is TGTGCCAGCACCTTAAACAGCCCCGGGCTAGCGAGGCGTGAGCAGTTCTTC. Residues: CASTLNSPGLARREQFF.

This clonotype was counted ten times or more. CDR3 protein: CASSLGGNANTGELFF. For the CDR3, the DNA is TGCGCCAGCAGCTTGGGGGGGAACGCGAACACCGGGGAGCTGTTTTTT. The genes are TRBV5-1 and TRBJ2-2; D might be TRBD1 or TRBD2, each matching 5 bases. Germline V lookup: CDR1 SGHRS, CDR2 YFSETQ. V lost 0 bases and J lost 0, with 9 bases in between. The CDR3 is 16 amino acids.

This clonotype has just a few counts. This rearrangement joins TRBV19 to TRBJ1-3, with D hard to call. Germline loops: CDR1 LNHDA, CDR2 SQIVND (reference sequence). V shed 6 bases and J shed 4 bases, with 4 bases lying between them. The CDR3 length is 11 residues. The DNA of the CDR3 is TGTGCCAGTAGGAGCGGAAACACCATATATTTT. It encodes CASRSGNTIYF. The entire variable domain, with the rest obtained from reference TRBV19 and TRBJ1-3, is as follows: DGGITQSPKYLFRKEGQNVTLSCEQNLNHDAMYWYRQDPGQGLRLIYYSQIVNDFQKGDIAEGYSVSREKKESFPLTVTSAQKNPTAFYLCASRSGNTIYFGEGSWLTVV.

This clonotype was recorded at least ten times. The chain is built from TRBV29-1 and TRBJ1-1, with a weak D call TRBD1 (5 bases). Between the trimmed V and J ends, which lost 4 bases and 6 bases, there was a span of 15 bases. This CDR3 region has 13 residues. Germline V lookup: CDR1 SQVTM, CDR2 ANQGSEA. For the CDR3, the DNA is TGCAGCGTTGTTCTTGTGGGGCCGGCTGAAGCTTTCTTT. Protein: CSVVLVGPAEAFF.

J is TRBJ2-7 and V is TRBV11-2; weak D call: TRBD2 (5 bases). In germline, CDR1 is SGHAT, CDR2 FQNNGV. The V end lost 5 bases, the J end lost 2 bases, and 10 bases lay between the germline ends. The CDR3 has 13 residues. The CDR3 DNA reads as TGTGCCAGCAGCGGCAGCGGTGCCTACGAGCAGTACTTC. The encoded protein is CASSGSGAYEQYF. Full variable domain (outside the CDR3, taken from reference TRBV11-2 and TRBJ2-7): EAGVAQSPRYKIIEKRQSVAFWCNPISGHATLYWYQQILGQGPKLLIQFQNNGVVDDSQLPKDRFSAERLKGVDSTLKIQPAKLEDSAVYLCASSGSGAYEQYFGPGTRLTVT.

Here the CDR3 DNA reads TGTGCCAGCCCCGGGTGGGCCGAAGCTTTCTTT. It is translated as CASPGWAEAFF. The chain joins TRBV5-8 to TRBJ1-1; D gene uncertain. Trimming took off 7 bases at V and 8 bases at J, with 12 bases between the two ends. Germline V gene data show CDR1 as SGHTS and CDR2 as YDEGEE. This CDR3 spans 11 amino acids. Variable domain in full (rest from reference TRBV5-8 and TRBJ1-1): EAGVTQSPTHLIKTRGQQATLRCSPISGHTSVYWYQQALGLGLQFLLWYDEGEERNRGNFPPRFSGRQFPNYSSELNVNALELEDSALYLCASPGWAEAFFGQGTRLTVV.

This clonotype has at least ten counts. This rearrangement joins TRBV13 to TRBJ2-5; 15 bases are a match to TRBD2. The CDR3 is made up of 18 amino acids. V gave up 3 bases and J gave up 5 bases; unmatched junction bases: 10. Germline V gene lookup returns CDR1 PRHDT and CDR2 FYEKMQ (reference sequence). The CDR3 sequence is CASSFSLRGLAGGETQYF. The CDR3 nucleotides read TGTGCCAGCAGCTTCTCCCTACGTGGACTAGCGGGAGGGGAGACCCAGTACTTC.

This clonotype was detected ten times or more. The rearrangement links TRBV11-1 to TRBJ2-1; D gene unclear. CDR1 SGHAT and CDR2 FQDESV come from the germline V gene (reference sequence). The CDR3 length is 15 residues. Between the trimmed V and J ends, which lost 5 bases and 5 bases, there was a span of 16 bases. CDR3 protein: CASSPRLQNHNEQFF. In nucleotides, the CDR3 is TGTGCCAGCAGCCCCCGACTCCAAAACCACAATGAGCAGTTCTTC. Full variable domain (remainder filled in from reference TRBV11-1 and TRBJ2-1): EAEVAQSPRYKITEKSQAVAFWCDPISGHATLYWYRQILGQGPELLVQFQDESVVDDSQLPKDRFSAERLKGVDSTLKIQPAELGDSAMYLCASSPRLQNHNEQFFGPGTRLTVL.

In this sample, this clonotype turned up many times. The rearrangement joins TRBV12-3 or TRBV12-4 to TRBJ2-2; D perhaps matches TRBD2 (6 bases). The CDR3 covers 12 residues. Trimming removed 7 bases from V and 9 bases from J, with 12 bases in between. The CDR3 region is CASKEGVRELFF. CDR3 DNA: TGTGCCAGCAAGGAGGGAGTTAGGGAGCTGTTTTTT.